These T cell receptor beta chains were read from a single sample in a study of T cell responses to AZD1222 COVID-19 vaccine. Generated by immunoSEQ multiplex PCR, the TCRdb table keeps only in-frame clones and is missing some. The data show around 80,000 clones, roughly four fifths seen once. The sample here was peripheral blood, taken 28 days after the second AZD1222 dose. The origin of the receptors is an adult who received the AZD1222 COVID-19 vaccine. Each CDR3 is given with its conserved first and last residue. Each record gives: J gene, D gene, clone size, V gene, CDR3 protein, CDR3 DNA. D genes are given only for firm matches. Size is stated for part of the rows, as once, few or many counts, or as a class when the clone is expanded.

j_call: TRBJ1-1; d_call: .; clone_size: .; v_call: TRBV21-1; cdr3_aa: CASSGQGHSNTEAFF; cdr3_nt: TGTGCCAGCAGCGGACAGGGACACTCGAACACTGAAGCTTTCTTT
j_call: TRBJ1-3; d_call: .; clone_size: .; v_call: TRBV7-3; cdr3_aa: CASSSSPGLSGNTIYF; cdr3_nt: TGTGCCAGCAGCTCATCACCGGGACTTTCTGGAAACACCATATATTTT
j_call: TRBJ1-1; d_call: TRBD1; clone_size: .; v_call: TRBV11-3; cdr3_aa: CASSLEGDRGLNTEAFF; cdr3_nt: TGTGCCAGCAGCTTAGAGGGGGACAGGGGCCTGAACACTGAAGCTTTCTTT
j_call: TRBJ2-2; d_call: TRBD2; clone_size: .; v_call: TRBV24-1; cdr3_aa: CATMGGFDTGELFF; cdr3_nt: TGTGCCACCATGGGAGGGTTCGACACCGGGGAGCTGTTTTTT
j_call: TRBJ2-3; d_call: TRBD2; clone_size: .; v_call: TRBV4-2; cdr3_aa: CASSHGLAGGGASTDTQYF; cdr3_nt: TGTGCCAGCAGCCACGGACTAGCGGGAGGGGGGGCTAGCACAGATACGCAGTATTTT
j_call: TRBJ2-1; d_call: .; clone_size: .; v_call: TRBV4-1; cdr3_aa: CASSRSPGAGFNEQFF; cdr3_nt: TGCGCCAGCAGCAGGAGTCCAGGGGCGGGTTTCAATGAGCAGTTCTTC
j_call: TRBJ1-2; d_call: .; clone_size: .; v_call: TRBV28; cdr3_aa: CASSYQGPTLGYTF; cdr3_nt: TGTGCCAGCAGTTATCAGGGGCCCACCCTGGGCTACACCTTC
j_call: TRBJ2-1; d_call: .; clone_size: .; v_call: TRBV4-3; cdr3_aa: CASSQDLRQGYNEQFF; cdr3_nt: TGCGCCAGCAGCCAAGATTTGCGGCAGGGTTACAATGAGCAGTTCTTC
j_call: TRBJ2-1; d_call: TRBD2; clone_size: .; v_call: TRBV5-1; cdr3_aa: CASSLGLAGGQIYNEQFF; cdr3_nt: TGCGCCAGCAGCTTGGGACTAGCGGGAGGGCAGATATACAATGAGCAGTTCTTC
j_call: TRBJ1-1; d_call: .; clone_size: .; v_call: TRBV13; cdr3_aa: CASSSTGFSTEAFF; cdr3_nt: TGTGCCAGCAGCTCGACCGGGTTTAGCACTGAAGCTTTCTTT
j_call: TRBJ1-2; d_call: .; clone_size: .; v_call: TRBV2; cdr3_aa: CASSSSMRNYGYTF; cdr3_nt: TGTGCCAGCAGTTCATCGATGCGTAACTATGGCTACACCTTC
j_call: TRBJ2-1; d_call: TRBD2; clone_size: .; v_call: TRBV5-1; cdr3_aa: CASSPGTSGISYNEQFF; cdr3_nt: TGCGCCAGCAGCCCGGGGACTAGCGGGATTTCCTACAATGAGCAGTTCTTC
j_call: TRBJ2-7; d_call: .; clone_size: .; v_call: TRBV28; cdr3_aa: CASSAGESYEQYF; cdr3_nt: TGTGCCAGCTCGGCAGGGGAGTCCTACGAGCAGTACTTC
j_call: TRBJ1-4; d_call: .; clone_size: .; v_call: TRBV28; cdr3_aa: CASRSQGETNEKLFF; cdr3_nt: TGTGCCAGCAGATCACAGGGTGAGACTAATGAAAAACTGTTTTTT
j_call: TRBJ2-1; d_call: .; clone_size: .; v_call: TRBV7-3; cdr3_aa: CASSLGLTARNEQFF; cdr3_nt: TGTGCCAGCAGCCTTGGACTGACAGCCCGCAATGAGCAGTTCTTC
j_call: TRBJ1-3; d_call: .; clone_size: .; v_call: TRBV30; cdr3_aa: CAFDRSLMSSGNTIYF; cdr3_nt: TGTGCCTTCGACCGCAGTCTAATGAGCTCTGGAAACACCATATATTTT
j_call: TRBJ2-1; d_call: .; clone_size: .; v_call: TRBV7-2; cdr3_aa: CASSPEVHEQFF; cdr3_nt: TGTGCCAGCAGCCCCGAGGTCCATGAGCAGTTCTTC
j_call: TRBJ1-1; d_call: .; clone_size: once; v_call: TRBV5-6; cdr3_aa: CASSTPTYTEAFF; cdr3_nt: TGTGCCAGCAGCACGCCAACCTACACTGAAGCTTTCTTT
j_call: TRBJ2-5; d_call: TRBD1; clone_size: .; v_call: TRBV29-1; cdr3_aa: CSVRQGGVVETQYF; cdr3_nt: TGCAGCGTGCGACAGGGGGGAGTCGTAGAGACCCAGTACTTC
j_call: TRBJ2-1; d_call: TRBD2; clone_size: .; v_call: TRBV30; cdr3_aa: CAWTSSGRFNEQFF; cdr3_nt: TGTGCCTGGACCTCCAGCGGGAGGTTCAATGAGCAGTTCTTC
j_call: TRBJ2-1; d_call: .; clone_size: .; v_call: TRBV7-3; cdr3_aa: CASSKDSPSPEQFF; cdr3_nt: TGTGCCAGCAGTAAGGACTCCCCCTCGCCTGAGCAGTTCTTC
j_call: TRBJ1-2; d_call: .; clone_size: .; v_call: TRBV4-3; cdr3_aa: CASSQDGGWGYTF; cdr3_nt: TGCGCCAGCAGCCAAGATGGGGGATGGGGCTACACCTTC
j_call: TRBJ1-1; d_call: .; clone_size: .; v_call: TRBV2; cdr3_aa: CASSEDRGRGTEAFF; cdr3_nt: TGTGCCAGCAGTGAAGACCGGGGGAGAGGCACTGAAGCTTTCTTT
j_call: TRBJ2-5; d_call: TRBD2; clone_size: .; v_call: TRBV7-2; cdr3_aa: CASSWGLAGVEAGETQYF; cdr3_nt: TGTGCCAGCAGCTGGGGACTAGCGGGAGTGGAGGCTGGAGAGACCCAGTACTTC
j_call: TRBJ2-3; d_call: .; clone_size: .; v_call: TRBV7-9; cdr3_aa: CASSSSGWGTGTDTQYF; cdr3_nt: TGTGCCAGCAGCTCCTCCGGTTGGGGGACTGGCACAGATACGCAGTATTTT
j_call: TRBJ1-3; d_call: .; clone_size: .; v_call: TRBV9; cdr3_aa: CASSVAGDPSGNTIYF; cdr3_nt: TGTGCCAGCAGCGTTGCCGGGGATCCCTCTGGAAACACCATATATTTT
j_call: TRBJ1-4; d_call: .; clone_size: .; v_call: TRBV20-1; cdr3_aa: CSASASSWAEKLFF; cdr3_nt: TGCAGTGCTAGTGCCTCGTCGTGGGCTGAAAAACTGTTTTTT
j_call: TRBJ1-1; d_call: .; clone_size: .; v_call: TRBV19; cdr3_aa: CASSPGLLNTEAFF; cdr3_nt: TGTGCCAGTAGTCCGGGCCTATTGAACACTGAAGCTTTCTTT
j_call: TRBJ1-1; d_call: .; clone_size: .; v_call: TRBV6-2/TRBV6-3; cdr3_aa: CASSYTGGTEAFF; cdr3_nt: TGTGCCAGCAGTTATACGGGGGGCACTGAAGCTTTCTTT
j_call: TRBJ2-3; d_call: .; clone_size: once; v_call: TRBV12-5; cdr3_aa: CASGLVGSTDTQYF; cdr3_nt: TGTGCTAGTGGTTTGGTTGGTTCCACAGATACGCAGTATTTT
j_call: TRBJ1-1; d_call: .; clone_size: .; v_call: TRBV6-2/TRBV6-3; cdr3_aa: CASSYSGGNTEAFF; cdr3_nt: TGTGCCAGCAGTTATTCCGGAGGGAACACTGAAGCTTTCTTT
j_call: TRBJ1-5; d_call: TRBD1; clone_size: few; v_call: TRBV29-1; cdr3_aa: CSVGGTGEGQPQHF; cdr3_nt: TGCAGCGTTGGAGGGACAGGGGAGGGTCAGCCCCAGCATTTT
j_call: TRBJ1-5; d_call: TRBD1; clone_size: .; v_call: TRBV4-2; cdr3_aa: CASSHLQGASNQPQHF; cdr3_nt: TGTGCCAGCAGCCATCTACAGGGGGCGAGCAATCAGCCCCAGCATTTT
j_call: TRBJ1-1; d_call: .; clone_size: .; v_call: TRBV29-1; cdr3_aa: CSVGESFYTEAFF; cdr3_nt: TGCAGCGTTGGGGAGAGCTTTTACACTGAAGCTTTCTTT
j_call: TRBJ2-5; d_call: .; clone_size: .; v_call: TRBV5-1; cdr3_aa: CASSPTRETQYF; cdr3_nt: TGCGCCAGCAGCCCGACTAGGGAGACCCAGTACTTC
j_call: TRBJ1-1; d_call: .; clone_size: .; v_call: TRBV3-1/TRBV3-2; cdr3_aa: CASVRSGGSTEAFF; cdr3_nt: TGTGCCAGCGTTAGGTCTGGGGGGTCCACTGAAGCTTTCTTT